This is a list of T cell receptor beta chains from one sample in a study of cytomegalovirus exposure and HLA in healthy donors. The data were produced by immunoSEQ multiplex PCR, yet TCRdb's version contains in-frame clones alone and is incomplete. The sample carries some 98,000 clones, 81% recorded once. Sequenced material: PBMCs. These TCRs come from a man aged 40-50 years in good health and CMV-seronegative. The CDR3 runs from the conserved cysteine through the conserved F or W. D genes are given only for firm matches.

D	J	V	DNA	CDR3
-	TRBJ1-3	TRBV5-5	TGTGCCAGCAGCCTGCCGGGTGGAAACACCATATATTTT	CASSLPGGNTIYF
TRBD1	TRBJ2-3	TRBV7-6	TGTGCCAGCAGCTTAGAGGCAGGGGGTGCAGGAGATACGCAGTATTTT	CASSLEAGGAGDTQYF
TRBD1	TRBJ1-6	TRBV7-2	TGTGCCAGCGGGGGGGGGACAGGGAATTCACCCCTCCACTTT	CASGGGTGNSPLHF
TRBD1	TRBJ1-2	TRBV5-5	TGTGCCAGCAGCCCCGGACAGGTAATGAGTGGCTACACCTTC	CASSPGQVMSGYTF
TRBD1	TRBJ1-2	TRBV30	TGTGCCCGGGGACAGGGTGTCGACTATGGCTACACCTTC	CARGQGVDYGYTF
TRBD2	TRBJ2-2	TRBV11-2	TGTGCCAGCAGCTTAGATTTGGCGGGGGGGAACACCGGGGAGCTGTTTTTT	CASSLDLAGGNTGELFF
-	TRBJ1-2	TRBV5-6	TGTGCCAGCAGCTTTCCAGGCCGGAACGAATATGGCTACACCTTC	CASSFPGRNEYGYTF
TRBD2	TRBJ2-5	TRBV10-3	TGTGCCACCGGGAGGCAAACAAAAGAGACCCAGTACTTC	CATGRQTKETQYF
-	TRBJ1-2	TRBV6-6	TGTGCCAGCAGTGCCCCAGGGGCCTATGGCTACACCTTC	CASSAPGAYGYTF
-	TRBJ1-1	TRBV5-1	TGCGCCAGCAGCATCGGGACTACAGGAGCTGAAGCTTTCTTT	CASSIGTTGAEAFF